The clone carrying this TCR beta chain showed up many times. The antigen remains unidentified. The sample comes from a study of blood T cells in healthy people across ages. Whole-study findings and limits: Both higher diversity and more naive CD4+ cells marked long-lived donors when set against aged donors.

With a J-beta primer mix and a sample-barcoded 5' primer, a second PCR ran about 7 to 12 cycles. A single record per CDR3 protein comes from TCRdb applying MiXCR to the 5' RACE reads. In the table there are some 1.5 million distinct CDR3 sequences, 25% to 30% of which are singletons. The origin of this receptor is a woman in her twenties or thirties in good health. The sequencing input was blood.

The CDR3 here is CSVGTGTGKGYTF. As DNA, the CDR3 is TGCAGCGTGGGGACAGGGACAGGGAAAGGCTACACCTTC. The chain carries TRBV29-1 and TRBJ1-2; TRBD1 matches 9 bases. Germline lookup yields CDR1 SQVTM and CDR2 ANQGSEA. Trimming cost V 6 bases and J 8 bases; bases outside gene matches: 10. The CDR3 runs 13 residues.